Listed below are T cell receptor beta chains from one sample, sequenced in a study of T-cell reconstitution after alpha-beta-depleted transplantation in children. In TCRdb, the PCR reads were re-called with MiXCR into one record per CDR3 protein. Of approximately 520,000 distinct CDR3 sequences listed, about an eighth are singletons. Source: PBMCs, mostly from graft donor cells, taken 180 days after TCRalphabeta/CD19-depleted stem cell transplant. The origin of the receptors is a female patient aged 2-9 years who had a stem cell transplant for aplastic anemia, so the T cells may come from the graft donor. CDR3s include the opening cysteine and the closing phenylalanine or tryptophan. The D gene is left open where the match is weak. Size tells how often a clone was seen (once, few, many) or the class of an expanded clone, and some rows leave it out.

TGTGCCAGCAGTTACGTGGTGAACTATGGCTACACCTTC	CASSYVVNYGYTF	NA	few	TRBV6-5	TRBJ1-2
TGTGCCATCAGGGCGGGACTAGCAACCTCCGGGGAGCTGTTTTTT	CAIRAGLATSGELFF	TRBD2	NA	TRBV10-3	TRBJ2-2
TGTGCCAGCAGTTTCCCGAGTCCCGGGACAGGGTCCTACGAGCAGTACTTC	CASSFPSPGTGSYEQYF	TRBD1	few	TRBV28	TRBJ2-7
TGCAGCGTGATCTTGGGACAGTTGCAAGAGACCCAGTACTTC	CSVILGQLQETQYF	TRBD1	many	TRBV29-1	TRBJ2-5
TGTGCCAGCAGCTTAGCGCGGGCGGGAGGGCCTTACGAGCAGTACTTC	CASSLARAGGPYEQYF	TRBD2	NA	TRBV7-2	TRBJ2-7
TGTGCCAGCAGCTTAGCCCCACAGGGGGCGAGCACCGGGGAGCTGTTTTTT	CASSLAPQGASTGELFF	TRBD1	NA	TRBV7-8	TRBJ2-2
TGTGCCAGCGGTAAGGGCGGGACAACCAAAAACATTCAGTACTTC	CASGKGGTTKNIQYF	NA	NA	TRBV6-2/TRBV6-3	TRBJ2-4
TGTGCCAGCAGCTTAGGGGCAGTGGAGAGCCACGAGCAGTACTTC	CASSLGAVESHEQYF	NA	many	TRBV7-6	TRBJ2-7
TGTGCCAGCAGCTCCCGGGGGTCTTTCTCCTACAATGAGCAGTTCTTC	CASSSRGSFSYNEQFF	NA	few	TRBV9	TRBJ2-1
TGTGCCAGCAGAGTGAGACAGCGACAACTTATGAACACTGAAGCTTTCTTT	CASRVRQRQLMNTEAFF	NA	few	TRBV28	TRBJ1-1
TGTGCCACCAGCAGGGACAGGGGAAGCTACGAGCAGTACTTC	CATSRDRGSYEQYF	TRBD1	many	TRBV15	TRBJ2-7
TGTGCCAGCAGTTTAGACAGGGCCAAGCAAGAGACCCAGTACTTC	CASSLDRAKQETQYF	TRBD1	NA	TRBV28	TRBJ2-5
TGTGCCAGCAGCTTAAACGGGGCTAGCGGGAGGGATACGCAGTATTTT	CASSLNGASGRDTQYF	TRBD2	few	TRBV7-3	TRBJ2-3
TGCAGCGCGGCCGGGACCGGAGCTTTCTTT	CSAAGTGAFF	NA	NA	TRBV29-1	TRBJ1-1
TGCGCCAGCAGCTTGAGCCATGGGAGTGGCTACACCTTC	CASSLSHGSGYTF	NA	NA	TRBV5-1	TRBJ1-2
TGTGCCAGCAGCCGGAAACTAGCGGCGACTTCCGTAAGCTCCTACAATGAGCAGTTCTTC	CASSRKLAATSVSSYNEQFF	TRBD2	few	TRBV4-2	TRBJ2-1
TGTGCCAGCAAATCCGGCGGGAGGTTCGTCGGTGAGCAGTTCTTC	CASKSGGRFVGEQFF	NA	NA	TRBV21-1	TRBJ2-1
TGCAGCGTTCGTCGTTCAGGGTTGAACACTGAAGCTTTCTTT	CSVRRSGLNTEAFF	NA	NA	TRBV29-1	TRBJ1-1
TGCGCCAGCAGCCAAGATACCGGGACAGTGAGTGCCGGGGAGCTGTTTTTT	CASSQDTGTVSAGELFF	TRBD1	NA	TRBV4-3	TRBJ2-2
TGTGCCAGTAGTGTTCGTGGGGCCAACGTCCTGACTTTC	CASSVRGANVLTF	NA	NA	TRBV19	TRBJ2-6
TGTGCCAGCAGTTTATTCTCTAACACCGGGGAGCTGTTTTTT	CASSLFSNTGELFF	NA	few	TRBV28	TRBJ2-2
TGTGCCAGCAGTTACGCGGAGGGCAGCAATCAGCCCCAGCATTTT	CASSYAEGSNQPQHF	NA	few	TRBV6-5	TRBJ1-5
TGTGCCAGCAGTCTAGACACTGGGGCCAACGTCCTGACTTTC	CASSLDTGANVLTF	NA	few	TRBV28	TRBJ2-6
TGCAGTGCTTGGGTTACAGGGAATGAGCAGTTCTTC	CSAWVTGNEQFF	NA	few	TRBV20-1	TRBJ2-1
TGCAGTGCTAGTTTACTAGCGGGGGACTTC	CSASLLAGDF	TRBD2	NA	TRBV20-1	TRBJ2-7
TGCGCCAGCTGGGGGAGTTCGTCCTACAATGAGCAGTTCTTC	CASWGSSSYNEQFF	NA	many	TRBV10-2	TRBJ2-1
TGTGCCAGCAGTTCCCGGGGCAGGGTGGGCGAAAAACTGTTTTTT	CASSSRGRVGEKLFF	NA	NA	TRBV6-5	TRBJ1-4
TGCAGTGCCCCGACAAGCTCCTACGAGCAGTACTTC	CSAPTSSYEQYF	NA	few	TRBV20-1	TRBJ2-7
TGTGCCACCAGCAGAGATTTTTCTGGAAACACCATATATTTT	CATSRDFSGNTIYF	NA	NA	TRBV15	TRBJ1-3
TGCAGTGCTCCGACTAGCGGGACTGGGGAGCTGTTTTTT	CSAPTSGTGELFF	TRBD2	few	TRBV20-1	TRBJ2-2
TGTGCCAGCAGCTTAGCGAGTAGTAACACCGGGGAGCTGTTTTTT	CASSLASSNTGELFF	NA	many	TRBV7-2	TRBJ2-2
TGTGCCAGCAGCCCTCGCCGACGTCCCTATAATTCACCCCTCCACTTT	CASSPRRRPYNSPLHF	NA	few	TRBV12-3/TRBV12-4	TRBJ1-6
TGTGCCAGCAGCTTAGATTCGGGAAGGAACCAAGAGACCCAGTACTTC	CASSLDSGRNQETQYF	NA	NA	TRBV12-3/TRBV12-4	TRBJ2-5
TGCGCCAGCAGCTTTCCGACGAGGACAGGGGGTCCGGATGAGCAGTTCTTC	CASSFPTRTGGPDEQFF	TRBD1	few	TRBV5-1	TRBJ2-1
TGCAGTGCACCGGACAGTGTCGAGACCCAGTACTTC	CSAPDSVETQYF	NA	few	TRBV20-1	TRBJ2-5
TGTGCCAGCAGTTACACACGCGGGAATTCCTACGAGCAGTACTTC	CASSYTRGNSYEQYF	NA	NA	TRBV6-5	TRBJ2-7
TGTGCCAGCAGTTACGGACAGGGCTGGGGGACCTACAATGAGCAGTTCTTC	CASSYGQGWGTYNEQFF	TRBD1	NA	TRBV6-5	TRBJ2-1
TGTGCCAGCAGTTTATTGGACTGGGGAATGCATGCGAACACTGAAGCTTTCTTT	CASSLLDWGMHANTEAFF	NA	NA	TRBV6-5	TRBJ1-1
TGCAGTGGGGAAGACAATGAAAAACTGTTTTTT	CSGEDNEKLFF	NA	NA	TRBV20-1	TRBJ1-4
TGTGCCAGCACAGGACTAGCGGGAGGACCATACGAGCAGTACTTC	CASTGLAGGPYEQYF	TRBD2	NA	TRBV6-2/TRBV6-3	TRBJ2-7
TGTGCCAGCAGTGACGAGGGGGCAAGCAATCAGCCCCAGCATTTT	CASSDEGASNQPQHF	TRBD1	NA	TRBV2	TRBJ1-5
TGTGCCACCAGCAGGGAGAACACTGAATCTTTCTTT	CATSRENTESFF	NA	NA	TRBV24-1	TRBJ1-1
TGTGCCAGCAGTACCGCCGGGACAGGGCCGCACGAGCAGTACTTC	CASSTAGTGPHEQYF	TRBD1	few	TRBV25-1	TRBJ2-7
TGTGCCACCAGTGATTTGTCAGTTGGGGAGCGTGAGTACACTGAAGCTTTCTTT	CATSDLSVGEREYTEAFF	NA	NA	TRBV24-1	TRBJ1-1
TGCGCCAGCAGTTTGATAAGTCCGGACAGGCCGAATGAAAAACTGTTTTTT	CASSLISPDRPNEKLFF	TRBD1	NA	TRBV10-1	TRBJ1-4
TGTGCCAGCTCACGACAACGGGACTACGAGCAGTACTTC	CASSRQRDYEQYF	NA	NA	TRBV18	TRBJ2-7